Listed here are 30 T cell receptor beta chains from one sample, sequenced in a study of blood T cell repertoires in COVID-19. The assay was immunoSEQ multiplex PCR, and TCRdb's table has in-frame clones only and misses some. This repertoire shows 250,000 to 350,000 clones, approximately 91% found once; its top ten account for around 12%. Sequences were obtained from peripheral blood. These receptors all come from a woman aged 55-69 years with acute or convalescent COVID-19.

The gene calls are TRBV11-3 and TRBJ1-6, with D possibly matching TRBD1 (6 bases). CDR3 length: 17 residues. Trimming took off 0 bases at V and 8 bases at J, with 17 bases between the two ends. Germline V gene sequence: CDR1 SGHNT, CDR2 YENEEA. The CDR3 nucleotides read TGTGCCAGCAGCTTAGAAAGACAGGAAAGGTTTGATTCACCCCTCCACTTT. Encoded protein: CASSLERQERFDSPLHF.

The CDR3 DNA sequence: TGTGCCAGCAGCGTAGCTGCGAACTACGGCTACGAGCAGTACTTC. Its protein is CASSVAANYGYEQYF. The chain has TRBV9 and TRBJ2-7; D gene unclear. The germline V gene has CDR1 SGDLS and CDR2 YYNGEE. CDR3 size: 15 residues. The germline V and J ends were trimmed by 0 bases and 3 bases, with 13 bases remaining between them.

The chain carries TRBV29-1 and TRBJ2-2; a possible D gene is TRBD1 (6 bases). Looked up from germline, CDR1 is SQVTM and CDR2 is ANQGSEA. V dropped 6 bases and J dropped 5 bases, with 16 bases sitting between them. The CDR3 has 14 residues. The CDR3 coding sequence is TGCAGCGTGGCCCCCCAGGGGTGGACCGGGGAGCTGTTTTTT. Translated: CSVAPQGWTGELFF.

This chain connects TRBV6-2 or TRBV6-3 to TRBJ1-5, with TRBD1 as a possible D gene (6 bases). CDR1 is MNHEY, CDR2 SVGEGT, per germline. The CDR3 contains 15 residues. V was shortened by 0 bases and J by 5 bases, with 11 bases between the two germline ends. CDR3 sequence (DNA): TGTGCCAGCAGTTACTCCTGGGCAGGGGATCAGCCCCAGCATTTT. It encodes CASSYSWAGDQPQHF.

The chain carries TRBV4-1 and TRBJ1-5; TRBD1 agrees at 8 bases. The CDR3 sequence is 14 residues long. The germline CDR1 and CDR2 sequences are MGHRA and YSYEKL. The V segment lost 4 bases and the J segment 2 bases; nucleotides outside the gene matches: 1. The chain's CDR3 is CASSPTGGNQPQHF. CDR3 coding DNA: TGCGCCAGCAGCCCGACAGGGGGCAATCAGCCCCAGCATTTT.

The chain employs TRBV5-1 and TRBJ2-2; TRBD1 matches at 7 bases. Germline V gene lookup returns CDR1 SGHRS and CDR2 YFSETQ. Trimming took 0 bases from V and 1 from J; bases not matched to a gene: 12. This CDR3 contains 19 residues. CDR3 amino acids: CASSLALIGTERNTGELFF. The CDR3, as DNA: TGCGCCAGCAGCTTGGCCTTAATAGGGACAGAGAGGAACACCGGGGAGCTGTTTTTT.

The chain recombines TRBV4-3 with TRBJ2-6; TRBD1 might be the D (6 bases). The germline V gene encodes CDR1 LGHNA and CDR2 YSLEER. V was pared by 9 bases and J by 0 bases, with 12 bases between. The CDR3 has 15 residues. The CDR3 loop is CARETGSSGANVLTF. In nucleotides, the CDR3 is TGCGCCAGAGAGACAGGTTCCTCTGGGGCCAACGTCCTGACTTTC.

The chain links TRBV3-1 (or the pseudogene TRBV3-2) to TRBJ1-3; possible D gene TRBD1, 5 bases. Germline lookup yields CDR1 LGHDT and CDR2 YNNKEL (reference sequence). V was trimmed by 1 base and J by 4 bases, leaving 14 bases between them. The CDR3 is made up of 16 amino acids. CDR3 nucleotide sequence: TGTGCCAGCAGCCAAGCAATCAGGGTGGAGGGAAACACCATATATTTT. It codes for CASSQAIRVEGNTIYF.

The rearrangement links TRBV4-1 to TRBJ2-1; 10 bases line up with TRBD2. The germline V gene has CDR1 MGHRA and CDR2 YSYEKL. J gave up 8 bases and V 7 bases, and 17 bases lay outside the gene matches. CDR3 length: 17 residues. Written as DNA, the CDR3 is TGCGCCAGCACCATCAACGGGCAGCTAGCGGGAGTTGATGAGCAGTTCTTC. This sequence encodes CASTINGQLAGVDEQFF.

The rearrangement uses TRBV4-2 and TRBJ1-2, with D perhaps matching TRBD1 (5 bases). V lost 0 bases, J lost 4 bases, and 12 bases lay in between. CDR3 size: 15 residues. Per the germline V gene, CDR1 is LGHNA and CDR2 is YNFKEQ. CDR3 in DNA: TGTGCCAGCAGCCAAGAAGGGTCCGGGGGCTATGGCTACACCTTC. Translated: CASSQEGSGGYGYTF.

The chain carries TRBV2 and TRBJ2-7; the match to TRBD1 covers 7 bases. Germline trimming cut 8 bases from V and 3 bases from J; bases unmatched to any gene: 7. Germline-derived CDR1 and CDR2 are SNHLY and FYNNEI. The CDR3 has 13 amino acids. The CDR3 nucleotides are TGTGCCAGCTGTCCGGGACAGCACTACGAGCAGTACTTC. Protein: CASCPGQHYEQYF. The entire variable domain, with the rest obtained from reference TRBV2 and TRBJ2-7, is as follows: EPEVTQTPSHQVTQMGQEVILRCVPISNHLYFYWYRQILGQKVEFLVSFYNNEISEKSEIFDDQFSVERPDGSNFTLKIRSTKLEDSAMYFCASCPGQHYEQYFGPGTRLTVT.

The gene calls are TRBV5-1 and TRBJ1-3, with D perhaps matching TRBD1 (6 bases). There are 16 residues in the CDR3. V dropped 4 bases and J dropped 0 bases, with 14 bases sitting between them. Germline CDR1 SGHRS, CDR2 YFSETQ. The CDR3 DNA follows: TGCGCCAGCAGCGCGGACAGCCACTTCTCTGGAAACACCATATATTTT. It is translated as CASSADSHFSGNTIYF.

The chain combines TRBV5-4 with TRBJ2-1, with 11 bases matching TRBD2. The CDR3 is 19 residues long. Germline assignment: CDR1 SGHNT and CDR2 YYREEE (reference sequence). Trimming took 3 bases from V and 3 from J; bases not matched to a gene: 14. CDR3 sequence (DNA): TGTGCCAGCAGCTCGCCGGGACTAGCGGAGGAACTACACTACAATGAGCAGTTCTTC. Translation gives CASSSPGLAEELHYNEQFF. Based on the CDR3 plus reference TRBV5-4 and TRBJ2-1, the full variable domain is ETGVTQSPTHLIKTRGQQVTLRCSSQSGHNTVSWYQQALGQGPQFIFQYYREEENGRGNFPPRFSGLQFPNYSSELNVNALELDDSALYLCASSSPGLAEELHYNEQFFGPGTRLTVL.

V usage is TRBV10-1 and J usage is TRBJ1-2; D not certain. V was trimmed by 8 bases and J by 4 bases, leaving 14 bases between them. CDR3 size: 13 residues. Germline lookup yields CDR1 WNHNN and CDR2 SYGVQD (reference sequence). The chain's CDR3 is CASRDGNRYGYTF. The CDR3 coding sequence is TGCGCCAGCCGCGACGGGAATCGCTATGGCTACACCTTC.

The gene calls are TRBV11-3 and TRBJ2-2; D possibly corresponds to TRBD1 (6 bases). The germline V gene encodes CDR1 SGHNT and CDR2 YENEEA. Trimming stripped 1 base from V and 0 bases from J, with 12 bases between. The CDR3 spans 17 residues. The CDR3 sequence is CASSLATGHANTGELFF. CDR3 nucleotides: TGTGCCAGCAGCTTAGCAACGGGACACGCGAACACCGGGGAGCTGTTTTTT. The variable domain in full, completed from reference TRBV11-3 and TRBJ2-2, reads EAGVVQSPRYKIIEKKQPVAFWCNPISGHNTLYWYLQNLGQGPELLIRYENEEAVDDSQLPKDRFSAERLKGVDSTLKIQPAELGDSAVYLCASSLATGHANTGELFFGEGSRLTVL.

V and J are TRBV5-1 and TRBJ1-3; 7 bases line up with TRBD1. The V gene's germline CDR1 is SGHRS and CDR2 YFSETQ. This CDR3 is 15 amino acids long. Trimming cost V 0 bases and J 6 bases; bases outside gene matches: 6. Written as DNA, the CDR3 is TGCGCCAGCAGCTTGGGCAGGGGGTCTCCAAACACCATATATTTT. As protein: CASSLGRGSPNTIYF.

The genes are TRBV9 and TRBJ1-2; 7 nucleotides line up with TRBD1. J lost 7 bases, V lost 0 bases, and 6 bases had no gene match. The CDR3 runs 14 residues. Germline CDR1 SGDLS, CDR2 YYNGEE. The CDR3 sequence is CASSVGTGGVGYTF. DNA for the CDR3: TGTGCCAGCAGCGTAGGGACAGGCGGAGTTGGCTACACCTTC.

This clone was observed a handful of times. V usage is TRBV5-1 and J usage is TRBJ2-7; 7 bases align to TRBD1. Germline loops: CDR1 SGHRS, CDR2 YFSETQ. The CDR3 totals 15 residues. The V and J ends lost 0 bases and 2 bases, in that order; junction bases with no gene match: 5. The CDR3 sequence is CASSLETGPTYEQYF. The CDR3 DNA is TGCGCCAGCAGCTTGGAGACAGGGCCAACCTACGAGCAGTACTTC.

The chain uses TRBV5-8 and TRBJ1-6; D ambiguous. V lost 0 bases to trimming and J lost 7 bases, with 5 bases between them. Germline CDR1 is SGHTS and CDR2 is YDEGEE. The CDR3 runs 13 residues. CDR3 protein: CASSLVQNSPLHF. The CDR3 nucleotides are TGTGCCAGCAGCTTGGTGCAGAATTCACCCCTCCACTTT.

J is TRBJ1-2 and V is TRBV2, with D tentatively TRBD1 (5 bases). The germline CDR1 and CDR2 sequences are SNHLY and FYNNEI. CDR3 length: 12 amino acids. The V end lost 5 bases, the J end lost 5 bases, and 9 bases lay between the germline ends. The CDR3 bases are TGTGCCAGCAGTCTCGGGGGGTATGGCTACACCTTC. It translates to CASSLGGYGYTF.

The J gene is TRBJ1-5, the V gene TRBV29-1; TRBD1 agrees at 10 bases. J was trimmed by 4 bases and V by 4 bases; bases with no gene match: 1. Per the germline V gene, CDR1 is SQVTM and CDR2 is ANQGSEA. This CDR3 is built from 13 residues. CDR3 nucleotides: TGCAGCGTTGGGACAGGGGGAAATCAGCCCCAGCATTTT. Translation: CSVGTGGNQPQHF.

The chain links TRBV28 to TRBJ1-5; 9 nucleotides align to TRBD1. After removal of 6 bases from V and 2 bases from J, the junction contained 14 bases not matched to a gene. CDR1 is MDHEN and CDR2 is SYDVKM in the germline V gene. CDR3 length: 18 amino acids. CDR3 bases: TGTGCCAGCAGGACACAAGAGGGACAGGGTGGGCGCAATCAGCCCCAGCATTTT. It translates to CASRTQEGQGGRNQPQHF.

Here the CDR3 reads CATSESGNTIYF. The CDR3 DNA reads as TGTGCCACCAGCGAGTCGGGAAACACCATATATTTT. The genes are TRBV15 and TRBJ1-3; no clear D. V was cut by 5 bases and J by 4 bases, with 6 bases left in between. This CDR3 spans 12 amino acids. Per germline, CDR1 LNHNV and CDR2 YYDKDF (reference sequence).

The rearrangement joins TRBV27 to TRBJ2-3; 13 bases match TRBD2. The CDR3 consists of 21 residues. V trimming: 1 base; J trimming: 5 bases; junction bases outside the gene matches: 18. Germline lookup yields CDR1 MNHEY and CDR2 SMNVEV (reference sequence). CDR3 protein: CASSLFAISPTSGRAKDTQYF. The CDR3 DNA sequence: TGTGCCAGCAGTTTATTTGCCATTAGCCCCACTAGCGGGAGGGCCAAAGATACGCAGTATTTT.

The rearrangement links TRBV5-4 to TRBJ2-2; 9 bases are shared with TRBD1. This CDR3 region has 16 residues. Trimming took 5 bases from V and 4 from J; bases not matched to a gene: 9. Per the germline V gene, CDR1 is SGHNT and CDR2 is YYREEE (reference sequence). The CDR3 bases are TGTGCCAGCAGTCCTACAGGGGGCGGGAGCACCGGGGAGCTGTTTTTT. The encoded protein is CASSPTGGGSTGELFF. Supplemented by reference TRBV5-4 and TRBJ2-2, the full variable domain reads ETGVTQSPTHLIKTRGQQVTLRCSSQSGHNTVSWYQQALGQGPQFIFQYYREEENGRGNFPPRFSGLQFPNYSSELNVNALELDDSALYLCASSPTGGGSTGELFFGEGSRLTVL.

The V and J genes are TRBV11-2 and TRBJ1-5; TRBD1 is a possible D gene (5 bases). This CDR3 has 15 residues. Trimming pared 0 bases from V and 3 bases from J, leaving 9 bases between. CDR1 and CDR2 from the germline V gene are SGHAT and FQNNGV. The CDR3 DNA reads TGTGCCAGCAGCTTAGAGGGGCGAAACAATCAGCCCCAGCATTTT. It is translated as CASSLEGRNNQPQHF.

The chain links TRBV14 to TRBJ1-4; D gene ambiguous. This CDR3 comprises 15 residues. The V and J ends lost 1 base and 7 bases respectively, with 13 bases between them. Germline-derived CDR1 and CDR2 are SGHDN and FVKESK. The CDR3 spells CASSQVGVIGEKLFF. CDR3 nucleotide sequence: TGTGCCAGCAGCCAAGTAGGAGTGATCGGTGAAAAACTGTTTTTT.

The chain has TRBV19 and TRBJ2-5; tentatively, D is TRBD1 (6 bases). The CDR3 has 17 amino acids. Germline values: CDR1 LNHDA, CDR2 SQIVND (reference sequence). Trimming removed 5 bases from V and 1 base from J, with 20 bases in between. Here the CDR3 DNA reads TGTGCCAGTAGTCGGAATTCAGGGGCCGCGTTCCAAGAGACCCAGTACTTC. It encodes CASSRNSGAAFQETQYF.

This clone was detected once. In nucleotides, the CDR3 is TGTGCCAGCAGCCAAGACGTCGGGGGTTCCGGGGAGCTGTTTTTT. Translated: CASSQDVGGSGELFF. V and J are TRBV3-1 (or the pseudogene TRBV3-2) and TRBJ2-2; possible D gene TRBD2, 6 bases. The V gene's germline CDR1 is LGHDT and CDR2 YNNKEL (reference sequence). The V end lost 0 bases, the J end lost 6 bases, and 11 bases lay between the germline ends. CDR3 length: 15 amino acids.

This sequence joins TRBV4-2 and TRBJ2-1; D is possibly TRBD1 (7 bases). Trimming shortened V by 0 bases and J by 7 bases, and 19 bases separated the two germline ends. This CDR3 has 17 residues. Germline V gene sequence: CDR1 LGHNA, CDR2 YNFKEQ. DNA of the CDR3: TGTGCCAGCAGCCAAGATCAGGGGGTGGGGGGTGTGAATGAGCAGTTCTTC. Its translation is CASSQDQGVGGVNEQFF.